This T cell receptor (beta chain) was observed in a study of blood T cell repertoires in COVID-19. Sequencing used immunoSEQ multiplex PCR; TCRdb keeps in-frame clones, though not all of them. The table records about 81,000 clones, around 88% of them present only once. Sequenced input: peripheral blood. This TCR was sampled from an elderly woman with acute or convalescent COVID-19.

In nucleotides, the CDR3 is TGTGCCAGCAGCTTTGTGAGGGCAGACACAGATACGCAGTATTTT. This sequence encodes CASSFVRADTDTQYF. The chain recombines TRBV7-6 with TRBJ2-3; TRBD2 is a possible D gene (5 bases). Per the germline V gene, CDR1 is SGHVS and CDR2 is FNYEAQ. CDR3 length: 15 residues. V dropped 3 bases and J dropped 2 bases, with 12 bases sitting between them.